A single sample gave rise to the 32 T cell receptor beta chains below, sequenced in a study of cytomegalovirus exposure and HLA in healthy donors. The PCR used 60 Vbeta and 13 Jbeta primers. Profiling relied on immunoSEQ multiplex PCR, and the TCRdb table lists in-frame clones only, not all of them. The data contain over 150,000 clones, 75% to 80% of them singletons. The sequencing sample was made of PBMCs. The receptors here all came from a woman aged 40 to 50 in good health and CMV-seropositive.

The chain joins TRBV2 to TRBJ1-6; TRBD1 matches 7 bases. The CDR3 contains 15 residues. Trimming removed 6 bases from V and 9 bases from J; junction bases left unmatched: 11. Germline CDR1 reads SNHLY; CDR2 reads FYNNEI. In nucleotides, the CDR3 is TGTGCCAGCAGCGCCCCGGGACAGCGTGTTTCACCCCTCCACTTT. It specifies CASSAPGQRVSPLHF.

The chain is built from TRBV6-6 and TRBJ1-3; D is perhaps TRBD1 (5 bases). The CDR3 consists of 15 residues. V lost 4 bases and J lost 7, with 17 bases in between. Germline CDR1 is MNHNY and CDR2 is SVGAGI (reference sequence). The CDR3 loop reads CASSSPGLRANTIYF. Here the CDR3 DNA reads TGTGCCAGCAGTTCTCCGGGACTCCGGGCGAACACCATATATTTT.

The chain has TRBV28 and TRBJ1-5; 12 bases are a match to TRBD1. Germline V gene lookup returns CDR1 MDHEN and CDR2 SYDVKM. V lost 4 bases, J lost 6 bases, and 1 base stayed unmatched. This CDR3 spans 14 amino acids. CDR3 region: CASSWDRGLQPQHF. CDR3 nucleotide sequence: TGTGCCAGCAGTTGGGACAGGGGGCTTCAGCCCCAGCATTTT.

The genes are TRBV5-6 and TRBJ1-5; 10 bases line up with TRBD1. Germline V gives CDR1 SGHDT, CDR2 YYEEEE. Trimming took 3 bases from V and 5 from J; bases not matched to a gene: 2. The CDR3 has 14 residues. Written as DNA, the CDR3 is TGTGCCAGCAGCTCGGACAGGGGGGATCAGCCCCAGCATTTT. This sequence encodes CASSSDRGDQPQHF.

CDR3 residues: CASSERQRGGAFF. The DNA for the CDR3 is TGTGCCAGCTCAGAGAGGCAGCGGGGAGGGGCTTTCTTT. This chain uses TRBV18 with TRBJ1-1; no definite D call. V dropped 5 bases and J dropped 11 bases, with 18 bases sitting between them. The CDR3 loop spans 13 amino acids. Germline V gene data show CDR1 as KGHSH and CDR2 as LQKENI. The entire variable domain, with the rest obtained from reference TRBV18 and TRBJ1-1, is as follows: NAGVMQNPRHLVRRRGQEARLRCSPMKGHSHVYWYRQLPEEGLKFMVYLQKENIIDESGMPKERFSAEFPKEGPSILRIQQVVRGDSAAYFCASSERQRGGAFFGQGTRLTVV.

The chain combines TRBV19 with TRBJ1-2; possible D gene TRBD1, 5 bases. V lost 5 bases to trimming and J lost 8 bases, with 18 bases between them. CDR1 is LNHDA, CDR2 SQIVND, per germline (reference sequence). CDR3 length equals 14 residues. In nucleotides, the CDR3 is TGTGCCAGTAGTCCCTCAATGGACATGTACGGCTACACCTTC. This gives the protein CASSPSMDMYGYTF.

This clone was seen just once. The CDR3 here is CACKNRGQLMTEAFF. Here the CDR3 DNA reads TGTGCCTGCAAAAACAGGGGCCAGTTGATGACTGAAGCTTTCTTT. The chain combines TRBV30 with TRBJ1-1; 7 positions match TRBD1. The CDR3 runs 15 residues. Germline trimming cut 6 bases from V and 5 bases from J; bases unmatched to any gene: 15. CDR1 GTSNPN and CDR2 SVGIG come from the germline V gene (reference sequence).

Only a few counts were recorded for this clone. The CDR3 DNA reads TGTGCCAGCAGCCGCGCCGCTAATGAAAAACTGTTTTTT. It codes for CASSRAANEKLFF. This rearrangement joins TRBV14 to TRBJ1-4; no clear D gene. The CDR3 has 13 amino acids. Trimming stripped 4 bases from V and 3 bases from J, with 6 bases between. Germline V gene sequence: CDR1 SGHDN, CDR2 FVKESK.

This clone is medium-sized. This chain connects TRBV4-3 to TRBJ2-1, with D possibly matching TRBD2 (5 bases). The CDR3 spans 16 residues. V lost 1 base and J lost 3, with 13 bases in between. Looked up from germline, CDR1 is LGHNA and CDR2 is YSLEER. The CDR3 loop is CASSQGLATFYNEQFF. The CDR3 DNA reads TGCGCCAGCAGCCAAGGTCTAGCCACCTTCTACAATGAGCAGTTCTTC.

V usage is TRBV7-2 and J usage is TRBJ1-4; 7 positions agree with TRBD1. The CDR3 contains 15 residues. Germline V gene sequence: CDR1 SGHTA, CDR2 FQGNSA. V lost 4 bases, J lost 5 bases, and 7 bases stayed unmatched. This CDR3 is CASSSGGGANEKLFF. The DNA of the CDR3 is TGTGCCAGCAGCTCTGGAGGGGGCGCCAATGAAAAACTGTTTTTT.

This rearrangement joins TRBV7-2 to TRBJ2-3, with 12 bases matching TRBD2. The CDR3 extends over 17 amino acids. Germline V gives CDR1 SGHTA, CDR2 FQGNSA. V was clipped by 2 bases and J by 5 bases; unmatched bases: 8. CDR3 in amino acids: CASSLSRLAGVGDTQYF. DNA for the CDR3: TGTGCCAGCAGCTTAAGTAGACTAGCGGGAGTAGGAGATACGCAGTATTTT.

The chain is built from TRBV28 and TRBJ1-1, with a tentative D call TRBD1 (6 bases). From germline, CDR1 is MDHEN and CDR2 SYDVKM. The CDR3 contains 15 residues. Trimming left V 6 bases short and J 0 bases short, with 14 bases between. The CDR3 loop is CASSGYGQMNTEAFF. The CDR3 nucleotides are TGTGCCAGCAGCGGCTACGGACAGATGAACACTGAAGCTTTCTTT.

There are a few counts of this clone. This chain connects TRBV11-2 to TRBJ2-6, with 8 bases that match TRBD1. The CDR3 is made up of 20 amino acids. With 0 bases clipped from V and 2 bases from J, the junction kept 12 bases outside the gene matches. From germline, CDR1 is SGHAT and CDR2 FQNNGV. In DNA, the CDR3 is TGTGCCAGCAGCTTAGAGGTCAGGGGGCTGGTAGGTGCTGGGGCCAACGTCCTGACTTTC. It yields the protein CASSLEVRGLVGAGANVLTF.

J is TRBJ2-1 and V is TRBV4-3; TRBD2 matches at 7 bases. The CDR3 consists of 14 residues. Germline values: CDR1 LGHNA, CDR2 YSLEER. Trimming at V came to 0 bases and at J to 10 bases, leaving 6 bases not matched to a gene. CDR3: CASSQDRWREEQFF. For the CDR3, the DNA is TGCGCCAGCAGCCAAGATAGATGGCGGGAGGAGCAGTTCTTC.

This clone was counted once. The chain joins TRBV7-7 to TRBJ2-7; a weak D match, TRBD2 (6 bases). Trimming shortened V by 2 bases and J by 6 bases, and 14 bases separated the two germline ends. The CDR3 runs 14 residues. Germline-derived CDR1 and CDR2 are SSHAT and FNYEAQ (reference sequence). CDR3: CASSLTSSSTEQYF. The DNA for the CDR3 is TGTGCCAGCAGCTTAACTAGCAGTAGTACCGAGCAGTACTTC. Based on the CDR3 plus reference TRBV7-7 and TRBJ2-7, the full variable domain is GAGVSQSPRYKVTKRGQDVTLRCDPISSHATLYWYQQALGQGPEFLTYFNYEAQPDKSGLPSDRFSAERPEGSISTLTIQRTEQRDSAMYRCASSLTSSSTEQYFGPGTRLTVT.

The gene calls are TRBV27 and TRBJ2-5; 13 positions agree with TRBD2. CDR1 and CDR2 (germline): MNHEY, SMNVEV (reference sequence). The trim removed 6 bases at V and 0 bases at J, leaving 1 base unmatched. The CDR3 is 15 amino acids. CDR3 nucleotides: TGTGCCAGCAGCGGGACTAGCGGGAACCAAGAGACCCAGTACTTC. This encodes CASSGTSGNQETQYF.

Only a few counts were recorded for this clone. The CDR3 DNA is TGTGCCACCCATATAGGGGTAAGACAGCCCCAGCATTTT. Translation: CATHIGVRQPQHF. This rearrangement joins TRBV6-1 to TRBJ1-5; the D gene is possibly TRBD1 (5 bases). The CDR3 sequence is 13 residues long. CDR1 and CDR2 (germline): MNHNS, SASEGT. V dropped 10 bases and J dropped 7 bases, with 17 bases sitting between them.

The genes are TRBV2 and TRBJ2-1, with 7 bases aligning to TRBD2. The CDR3 covers 16 residues. V shed 4 bases and J 2 bases; nucleotides not matched to a gene: 8. Germline V gives CDR1 SNHLY, CDR2 FYNNEI. CDR3 sequence: CASSGTSSFPYNEQFF. In DNA, the CDR3 is TGTGCCAGCAGTGGGACTAGTAGTTTCCCCTACAATGAGCAGTTCTTC.

This clone was seen only a few times. The chain has TRBV4-1 and TRBJ2-1; D gene ambiguous. Germline V gives CDR1 MGHRA, CDR2 YSYEKL. The CDR3 contains 15 residues. The V end was cut by 4 bases, the J end by 5 bases, with 15 bases between. CDR3 amino acids: CASSRLASGHNEQFF. The CDR3 region has the DNA TGCGCCAGCAGCCGGCTGGCGTCGGGTCACAATGAGCAGTTCTTC.

This chain uses TRBV7-6 with TRBJ1-2; 11 bases align to TRBD1. This CDR3 has 14 amino acids. In germline, CDR1 is SGHVS, CDR2 FNYEAQ. Trimming at V came to 2 bases and at J to 7 bases, leaving 3 bases not matched to a gene. CDR3 in amino acids: CASSLWDRGSGYTF. The CDR3 coding sequence is TGTGCCAGCAGCTTATGGGACAGGGGGTCTGGCTACACCTTC.

This clone was found a few times. The gene calls are TRBV5-1 and TRBJ1-3; D not resolved. This CDR3 region has 14 residues. Germline V gene lookup returns CDR1 SGHRS and CDR2 YFSETQ. Trimming removed 4 bases at V and 2 bases at J, with 10 bases between. DNA for the CDR3: TGCGCCAGCAGCCCGCGGGAGCCTGGAAACACCATATATTTT. This encodes CASSPREPGNTIYF.

This rearrangement joins TRBV7-9 to TRBJ2-5; D is unclear. Germline CDR1 and CDR2: SEHNR and FQNEAQ (reference sequence). The V end lost 6 bases, the J end lost 0 bases, and 11 bases lay between the germline ends. The length of the CDR3 is 14 residues. This CDR3 is CASRQDTYQETQYF. The CDR3 DNA reads as TGTGCCAGCAGACAAGACACGTACCAAGAGACCCAGTACTTC.

In its sample, this clone was seen once. The chain carries TRBV5-6 and TRBJ1-2; D unclear. V was pared by 4 bases and J by 6 bases, with 13 bases between. This CDR3 region has 13 residues. In germline, CDR1 is SGHDT, CDR2 YYEEEE. CDR3 residues: CASSRTMIDGYTF. In DNA form, the CDR3 reads TGTGCCAGCAGCCGTACAATGATCGATGGCTACACCTTC.

The chain combines TRBV7-8 with TRBJ1-2; 8 bases fit TRBD1. CDR1 is SGHVS and CDR2 is FQNEAQ in the germline V gene. V lost 1 base and J lost 3; bases outside the gene matches: 4. There are 15 residues in the CDR3. Here the CDR3 reads CASSLEAGGYYGYTF. CDR3 nucleotides: TGTGCCAGCAGCTTAGAGGCAGGGGGCTACTATGGCTACACCTTC.

There are a few counts of this clone. This sequence joins TRBV11-1 and TRBJ1-4; maybe TRBD1 (5 bases). The CDR3 spans 11 residues. CDR1 SGHAT and CDR2 FQDESV come from the germline V gene (reference sequence). The V end lost 6 bases, the J end lost 8 bases, and 7 bases lay between the germline ends. In nucleotides, the CDR3 is TGTGCCAGCAGGAACAGGGAAAAACTGTTTTTT. Translated, it gives CASRNREKLFF.

The rearrangement links TRBV19 to TRBJ1-1; no clear D gene. The length of the CDR3 is 14 residues. CDR1 is LNHDA, CDR2 SQIVND, per germline (reference sequence). The V and J ends lost 7 bases and 1 base respectively, with 13 bases between them. In DNA form, the CDR3 reads TGTGCCAGTACCATAGGACTGACGAACACTGAAGCTTTCTTT. Translation gives CASTIGLTNTEAFF. Supplemented by reference TRBV19 and TRBJ1-1, the full variable domain reads DGGITQSPKYLFRKEGQNVTLSCEQNLNHDAMYWYRQDPGQGLRLIYYSQIVNDFQKGDIAEGYSVSREKKESFPLTVTSAQKNPTAFYLCASTIGLTNTEAFFGQGTRLTVV.

V is TRBV11-2 and J is TRBJ2-7, with D maybe TRBD2 (6 bases). Trimming took 8 bases from V and 0 from J, leaving 11 bases between them. The CDR3 is made up of 13 amino acids. Germline CDR1 reads SGHAT; CDR2 reads FQNNGV. The CDR3 sequence is CASLPTSSYEQYF. In DNA form, the CDR3 reads TGTGCCAGCCTGCCGACTAGCTCCTACGAGCAGTACTTC. Filled out from reference TRBV11-2 and TRBJ2-7, the complete variable domain reads EAGVAQSPRYKIIEKRQSVAFWCNPISGHATLYWYQQILGQGPKLLIQFQNNGVVDDSQLPKDRFSAERLKGVDSTLKIQPAKLEDSAVYLCASLPTSSYEQYFGPGTRLTVT.

V and J are TRBV7-6 and TRBJ2-2; unclear D gene. Trimming took off 0 bases at V and 7 bases at J, with 12 bases between the two ends. In germline, CDR1 is SGHVS, CDR2 FNYEAQ. The CDR3 is made up of 15 amino acids. CDR3 coding DNA: TGTGCCAGCAGCTTAGCCCCTAGTGTGGTCGGGGAGCTGTTTTTT. It translates to CASSLAPSVVGELFF.

The CDR3 loop reads CASSPPPTQGVGREKLFF. Written as DNA, the CDR3 is TGTGCCAGCAGCCCCCCCCCGACACAGGGAGTGGGAAGAGAAAAACTGTTTTTT. This chain connects TRBV25-1 to TRBJ1-4; D might be TRBD1 (6 bases). Germline CDR1 is MGHDK and CDR2 is SYGVNS. V was trimmed by 6 bases and J by 8 bases, leaving 28 bases between them. This CDR3 region has 18 residues.

The chain recombines TRBV28 with TRBJ2-7; tentative D call: TRBD1 (6 bases). Germline CDR1 MDHEN, CDR2 SYDVKM. The V end was cut by 4 bases, the J end by 1 base, with 17 bases between. CDR3 length equals 16 residues. The CDR3 spells CASSSVTGWNSYEQYF. CDR3 coding DNA: TGTGCCAGCAGTTCGGTCACAGGGTGGAATTCCTACGAGCAGTACTTC.

This chain links TRBV7-9 with TRBJ2-5; D is possibly TRBD1 (6 bases). Trimming took off 8 bases at V and 2 bases at J, with 12 bases between the two ends. Looked up from germline, CDR1 is SEHNR and CDR2 is FQNEAQ (reference sequence). The CDR3 is 13 amino acids. Here the CDR3 DNA reads TGTGCCAGCTCCCCGAGGGGGCAAGAGACCCAGTACTTC. It yields the protein CASSPRGQETQYF.

The CDR3 bases are TGTGCCAGTAGCGGGGATGGACAGGGGAAGCAGCCCCAGCATTTT. Translation: CASSGDGQGKQPQHF. This sequence joins TRBV19 and TRBJ1-5, with 9 bases that match TRBD1. The CDR3 covers 15 residues. J lost 7 bases, V lost 6 bases, and 10 bases had no gene match. Germline CDR1 is LNHDA and CDR2 is SQIVND (reference sequence).